A single sample gave rise to the 23 T cell receptor beta chains below, sequenced in a study of cytomegalovirus exposure and HLA in healthy donors. 13 Jbeta primers and 60 Vbeta primers were used for the PCR. Libraries were prepared by immunoSEQ multiplex PCR; TCRdb keeps only in-frame clonotypes and omits some of them. The sample has over 150,000 clones; around 85% are singletons. Material for sequencing was PBMCs. The receptors derive from a young woman in good health and CMV-seronegative.

The chain joins TRBV5-1 to TRBJ1-4, with D tentatively TRBD1 (6 bases). Germline CDR1 reads SGHRS; CDR2 reads YFSETQ. Trimming stripped 4 bases from V and 6 bases from J, with 10 bases between. This CDR3 is built from 13 residues. CDR3 amino acids: CASSRGGDEKLFF. The CDR3 bases are TGCGCCAGCAGCAGGGGGGGGGATGAAAAACTGTTTTTT.

The CDR3: CASSLSGGAYEQYF. The CDR3 nucleotides are TGCGCCAGCAGCCTCTCAGGGGGTGCCTACGAGCAGTACTTC. The chain has TRBV4-1 and TRBJ2-7; 7 bases map to TRBD1. The V segment lost 4 bases and the J segment 2 bases; nucleotides outside the gene matches: 5. Germline-derived CDR1 and CDR2 are MGHRA and YSYEKL. The CDR3 is 14 amino acids.

The chain recombines TRBV4-2 with TRBJ2-2, with D tentatively TRBD1 (6 bases). The J call may be faulty, since TRBJ1-3 better matches the DNA end. The CDR3 contains 17 residues. Germline V gene sequence: CDR1 LGHNA, CDR2 YNFKEQ. CDR3 in amino acids: CASSPLTGRYSGNTIYF. The CDR3 region has the DNA TGTGCCAGCAGCCCCCTGACAGGACGTTACTCTGGAAACACCATATATTTT.

This chain uses TRBV6-5 with TRBJ2-5; TRBD1 matches 11 bases. Germline assignment: CDR1 MNHEY and CDR2 SVGAGI. J lost 5 bases, V lost 8 bases, and 4 bases had no gene match. The CDR3 is 13 amino acids. The CDR3 sequence: CASGTGGRETQYF. CDR3 DNA sequence: TGTGCCAGCGGGACAGGGGGTAGGGAGACCCAGTACTTC.

The chain recombines TRBV6-1 with TRBJ2-2, with a weak D call TRBD2 (5 bases). The germline gives CDR1 MNHNS, CDR2 SASEGT. The V gene lost 4 bases and the J gene lost 8 bases, with 11 bases spanning the gap. The CDR3 contains 13 residues. CDR3 in amino acids: CASSGRWVGELFF. The CDR3 DNA reads TGTGCCAGCAGTGGGAGGTGGGTGGGGGAGCTGTTTTTT.

This clone appeared once. The chain combines TRBV28 with TRBJ2-7; possible D gene TRBD2, 6 bases. With 2 bases removed from V and 2 bases from J, the gap between germline ends came to 10 bases. The CDR3 spans 14 residues. Germline CDR1 is MDHEN and CDR2 is SYDVKM. CDR3 sequence reads: CASSLAGGAYEQYF. CDR3 coding DNA: TGTGCCAGCAGTTTAGCCGGAGGGGCCTACGAGCAGTACTTC. The whole variable domain, remainder taken from reference TRBV28 and TRBJ2-7, is DVKVTQSSRYLVKRTGEKVFLECVQDMDHENMFWYRQDPGLGLRLIYFSYDVKMKEKGDIPEGYSVSREKKERFSLILESASTNQTSMYLCASSLAGGAYEQYFGPGTRLTVT.

This chain uses TRBV7-9 with TRBJ2-5; 8 bases fit TRBD2. The CDR3 is made up of 14 amino acids. Looked up from germline, CDR1 is SEHNR and CDR2 is FQNEAQ (reference sequence). With V trimmed by 1 base and J by 5 bases, 3 bases remained unmatched. The CDR3 here is CASSLVASGETQYF. CDR3 DNA: TGTGCCAGCAGCTTAGTTGCTAGCGGGGAGACCCAGTACTTC. Based on the CDR3 plus reference TRBV7-9 and TRBJ2-5, the full variable domain is DTGVSQNPRHKITKRGQNVTFRCDPISEHNRLYWYRQTLGQGPEFLTYFQNEAQLEKSRLLSDRFSAERPKGSFSTLEIQRTEQGDSAMYLCASSLVASGETQYFGPGTRLLVL.

The table lists this clone with a count of one. The genes are TRBV10-1 and TRBJ2-3; D is ambiguous. With 0 bases removed from V and 2 bases from J, the gap between germline ends came to 9 bases. The length of the CDR3 is 15 residues. CDR1 and CDR2 (germline): WNHNN, SYGVQD (reference sequence). The DNA for the CDR3 is TGCGCCAGCAGTGAGTCCGAGAGGCCCACAGATACGCAGTATTTT. This translates into CASSESERPTDTQYF.

The chain recombines TRBV30 with TRBJ2-1; no reliable D call. The CDR3 spans 14 residues. The V and J ends lost 0 bases and 5 bases respectively, with 11 bases between them. The V gene's germline CDR1 is GTSNPN and CDR2 SVGIG (reference sequence). CDR3: CAWSVGRRDNEQFF. CDR3 in DNA: TGTGCCTGGAGTGTTGGCAGGCGAGACAATGAGCAGTTCTTC.

This clone appeared a single time. This sequence joins TRBV9 and TRBJ1-6, with TRBD1 matching over 9 bases. In germline, CDR1 is SGDLS, CDR2 YYNGEE. This CDR3 contains 15 residues. The trim removed 4 bases at V and 6 bases at J, leaving 5 bases unmatched. CDR3 nucleotides: TGTGCCAGCAGCTCCCGGGACAGGGCTAATTCACCCCTCCACTTT. Translating gives CASSSRDRANSPLHF.

The chain recombines TRBV19 with TRBJ1-5; D ambiguous. Per the germline V gene, CDR1 is LNHDA and CDR2 is SQIVND (reference sequence). Between the trimmed V and J ends, which lost 2 bases and 0 bases, there was a span of 5 bases. The CDR3 totals 14 residues. The CDR3 DNA follows: TGTGCCAGTAGTATATCAGATAGCAATCAGCCCCAGCATTTT. Translation gives CASSISDSNQPQHF.

CDR3 residues: CAISDPRDRGKPNYGYTF. Written as DNA, the CDR3 is TGTGCCATCAGTGACCCTAGGGACAGGGGGAAACCTAACTATGGCTACACCTTC. The chain combines TRBV10-3 with TRBJ1-2; TRBD1 aligns across 11 bases. Germline values: CDR1 ENHRY, CDR2 SYGVKD. The CDR3 consists of 18 residues. Losses at the gene ends were 3 bases for V and 0 bases for J; bases not matched to a gene: 9.

V gene TRBV19 combines with J gene TRBJ1-2; D is possibly TRBD1 (6 bases). CDR1 is LNHDA, CDR2 SQIVND, per germline (reference sequence). The V and J ends lost 5 bases and 5 bases respectively, with 21 bases between them. This CDR3 is 16 amino acids long. CDR3 in amino acids: CASSAGLPQGIYGYTF. CDR3 in DNA: TGTGCCAGTAGTGCGGGTCTCCCACAGGGAATTTATGGCTACACCTTC.

This rearrangement joins TRBV7-9 to TRBJ2-7, with D possibly TRBD2 on 6 matching bases. Germline CDR1 reads SEHNR; CDR2 reads FQNEAQ (reference sequence). The CDR3 runs to 13 residues. V lost 2 bases to trimming and J lost 9 bases, with 14 bases between them. DNA of the CDR3: TGTGCCAGCAGCTTATTTGCGGGAAGAGGGCAGTACTTC. This gives the protein CASSLFAGRGQYF.

V and J are TRBV7-9 and TRBJ2-7; D is unresolved. The CDR3 loop spans 12 amino acids. V was clipped by 5 bases and J by 2 bases, with 7 bases between them. CDR1 is SEHNR and CDR2 is FQNEAQ in the germline V gene (reference sequence). CDR3 sequence: CASSPPTYEQYF. The DNA of the CDR3 is TGTGCCAGCAGCCCCCCCACCTACGAGCAGTACTTC.

The chain uses TRBV2 and TRBJ1-2; D gene unclear. With 2 bases removed from V and 1 base from J, the gap between germline ends came to 5 bases. CDR1 is SNHLY, CDR2 FYNNEI, per germline. CDR3 size: 13 residues. The CDR3 DNA is TGTGCCAGCAGTGAATCCCGTAACTATGGCTACACCTTC. This gives the protein CASSESRNYGYTF.

The chain recombines TRBV5-1 with TRBJ1-1; 9 bases are shared with TRBD1. The CDR3 loop spans 15 amino acids. Germline CDR1 and CDR2: SGHRS and YFSETQ. Trimming cost V 4 bases and J 1 base; bases outside gene matches: 5. This chain's CDR3 is CASSGGQGRNTEAFF. CDR3 coding DNA: TGCGCCAGCAGCGGGGGACAGGGAAGGAACACTGAAGCTTTCTTT. Using reference TRBV5-1 and TRBJ1-1 for the parts outside the CDR3, the full variable domain is KAGVTQTPRYLIKTRGQQVTLSCSPISGHRSVSWYQQTPGQGLQFLFEYFSETQRNKGNFPGRFSGRQFSNSRSEMNVSTLELGDSALYLCASSGGQGRNTEAFFGQGTRLTVV.

This clone was seen a few times. The gene calls are TRBV19 and TRBJ2-3, with 8 nucleotides matching TRBD2. CDR3 length: 18 amino acids. J lost 2 bases, V lost 3 bases, and 13 bases had no gene match. The germline CDR1 and CDR2 sequences are LNHDA and SQIVND (reference sequence). CDR3 region: CASSMRGSGGSPTDTQYF. CDR3 nucleotides: TGTGCCAGTAGTATGAGGGGGTCGGGAGGGTCCCCCACAGATACGCAGTATTTT.

The chain combines TRBV6-1 with TRBJ1-2; possibly TRBD1 for D (6 bases). Trimming pared 8 bases from V and 2 bases from J, leaving 15 bases between. The CDR3 covers 14 residues. Germline V CDR1 and CDR2: MNHNS, SASEGT. The CDR3 sequence is CASGPYRVNYGYTF. The CDR3 nucleotides are TGTGCCAGCGGCCCCTACAGGGTCAACTATGGCTACACCTTC.

This clone was recorded once. This chain uses TRBV19 with TRBJ1-5, with D maybe TRBD1 (5 bases). CDR1 and CDR2 from the germline V gene are LNHDA and SQIVND (reference sequence). The CDR3 has 13 amino acids. V lost 8 bases and J 9 bases, leaving 17 bases between the germline ends. DNA for the CDR3: TGTGCCAGTGGGATGGGGGGGTCAGGGCCCCAGCATTTT. Translation: CASGMGGSGPQHF. Together with reference TRBV19 and TRBJ1-5, the CDR3 gives the full variable domain: DGGITQSPKYLFRKEGQNVTLSCEQNLNHDAMYWYRQDPGQGLRLIYYSQIVNDFQKGDIAEGYSVSREKKESFPLTVTSAQKNPTAFYLCASGMGGSGPQHFGDGTRLSIL.

The CDR3 bases are TGCGCCAGCAGCTTGGACGGGACAGGGGACACTGAAGCTTTCTTT. Translated: CASSLDGTGDTEAFF. This chain joins TRBV5-1 and TRBJ1-1; TRBD1 matches at 10 bases. The CDR3 is 15 residues long. The V and J ends lost 0 bases and 3 bases, in that order; junction bases with no gene match: 2. Looked up from germline, CDR1 is SGHRS and CDR2 is YFSETQ.

The chain joins TRBV30 to TRBJ1-1; 10 nucleotides line up with TRBD1. The length of the CDR3 is 13 residues. Germline CDR1 is GTSNPN and CDR2 is SVGIG (reference sequence). With 4 bases clipped from V and 7 bases from J, the junction kept 6 bases outside the gene matches. In DNA form, the CDR3 reads TGTGCCTGGACCAAGGACAGGGGGTTTGAAGCTTTCTTT. Protein product: CAWTKDRGFEAFF. Complete variable domain (other parts from reference TRBV30 and TRBJ1-1): SQTIHQWPATLVQPVGSPLSLECTVEGTSNPNLYWYRQAAGRGLQLLFYSVGIGQISSEVPQNLSASRPQDRQFILSSKKLLLSDSGFYLCAWTKDRGFEAFFGQGTRLTVV.

This clone turned up a few times. The chain uses TRBV2 and TRBJ1-1; D is perhaps TRBD1 (5 bases). The germline CDR1 and CDR2 sequences are SNHLY and FYNNEI. The V end lost 6 bases, the J end lost 2 bases, and 13 bases lay between the germline ends. The CDR3 length is 14 residues. Here the CDR3 reads CASREGQTNTEAFF. As DNA, the CDR3 is TGTGCCAGCAGGGAGGGGCAGACTAACACTGAAGCTTTCTTT.